One TCR beta chain is described in this entry. Its antigen is unidentified. Other nucleotide sequences from this sample produce the same CDR3. This sample stems from a study of shared clonotypes between healthy human individuals. Sorted-subset replicate PCR reactions were performed with approximately 200 ng DNA, corresponding to roughly 30,000 T cell genomes. The method was immunoSEQ multiplex PCR; TCRdb's version includes in-frame clones alone and lacks a portion of them. In the table there are roughly 2,000,000 clones, about 95% of which are singletons. V trimming: 3 bases; J trimming: 2 bases; junction bases outside the gene matches: 2. CDR1 MNHEY and CDR2 SMNVEV come from the germline V gene (reference sequence). The CDR3 has 14 amino acids. CD45RO-negative, CCR7-positively selected cells formed the naive CD8 fraction, excluding terminally differentiated effector memory CD45RA+ cells. Study-level results: Shared across a few donors were around 4.7% of the naive CD4 clonotypes.

The TCR originated in a man between 18 and 29 years old in good health. Sequencing used naive CD8+ T cells sorted from blood. The J gene is TRBJ1-1, the V gene TRBV27, with TRBD1 matching over 8 bases. DNA of the CDR3: TGTGCCAGCAGTTTGCAGGGGGCAAACACTGAAGCTTTCTTT. Its protein product is CASSLQGANTEAFF.